This T cell receptor beta chain was captured by sequencing in a study of response to subunit inactivated influenza vaccine. TCRdb redid the calling of the RT-PCR reads with MiXCR, one entry per CDR3 protein. This table holds more than 500,000 distinct CDR3 sequences, approximately 10% found once. This clonotype was seen a few times. J lost 3 bases, V lost 5 bases, and 8 bases had no gene match. The CDR3 covers 16 residues. Germline V lookup: CDR1 LNHDA, CDR2 SQIVND (reference sequence). These records were also assigned to another study, of T cells expressing NK-cell markers. This second report adds: The authors made TCR beta cDNA libraries by 5'RACE template switching. This switching added a universal primer site and UMIs. The study drew TCR beta repertoires from sorted CD3+CD56+NKG2C+, CD3+CD56+NKG2C- and CD3+CD56-NKG2C+ T cells. Sorting of alpha-beta TCR T cells alone was achieved in several experiments with an anti-gamma-delta TCR antibody.

The sequencing used PBMCs from blood, collected on the day of vaccination. This sequence was found in a man aged 50-60 years who received an inactivated influenza vaccine. The rearrangement joins TRBV19 to TRBJ1-5; 9 bases match TRBD1. CDR3 amino acids: CASSAPGQGLNQPQHF. The CDR3 DNA reads as TGTGCCAGTAGTGCCCCGGGACAGGGCCTCAATCAGCCCCAGCATTTT.